This T cell receptor (beta chain) comes out of a study of vaccination effects on CD4 cells after COVID-19. Comment on this clone: What it binds is unknown.

Findings and caveats of the study: Among infection- and vaccine-induced clones, marked clonal contraction occurred late after vaccination. The study found that only 1 of 255 vaccine-induced clones from healthy vaccinees cross-reacted with common cold coronaviruses. A shortage of convalescent patients and an absence of early post-infection timepoints characterized the study.

Following culture for roughly 10 days, CD4+ T cells were isolated. TCRdb's table, derived via immunoSEQ multiplex PCR, lists solely in-frame clones and lacks some. The repertoire holds 50,000 to 75,000 clones, with 60% to 85% as singletons. Trimming shortened V by 2 bases and J by 8 bases, and 15 bases separated the two germline ends. The germline V gene encodes CDR1 LGHDT and CDR2 YNNKEL (reference sequence). This CDR3 has 15 amino acids. This receptor was obtained from a human donor who received a COVID-19 vaccine. The chain employs TRBV3-1 (or the pseudogene TRBV3-2) and TRBJ1-4; D gene ambiguous. Sequenced material: CD4+ T cells from PBMCs cultured without peptide, taken before COVID-19 vaccination. CDR3 loop: CASSQMNSGPEKLFF. As DNA, the CDR3 is TGTGCCAGCAGCCAAATGAACAGTGGTCCAGAAAAACTGTTTTTT.